The clone carrying this T cell receptor beta chain was seen more than once but under ten times. Its specificity is not known. The CDR3 is 13 amino acids. Trimming took off 5 bases at V and 3 bases at J, with 8 bases between the two ends. The germline CDR1 and CDR2 sequences are MNHEY and SVGAGI. This record belongs to a study of cytomegalovirus exposure and HLA in healthy donors. Study-wide findings and caveats: Most of the TCR beta V segments (in an earlier analysis) were productive either about 87% or about 30% of the time. Later analysis identified around 15,000 TCR beta sequences associated with HLA alleles, using a false discovery rate threshold of 0.05. V- and J-gene trimming of TCR beta was linked (in a later analysis) to a missense DCLRE1C variant.

With 60 Vbeta and 13 Jbeta primers, the PCR was carried out. Produced via immunoSEQ multiplex PCR; TCRdb's table is partial and in-frame only. The table lists about 130,000 clones, around 80% of them singletons. This sequence joins TRBV6-5 and TRBJ1-5; a possible D gene is TRBD1 (5 bases). Material for sequencing was PBMCs. This receptor was obtained from a man aged 30-40 years in good health and CMV-seropositive. The CDR3, as DNA: TGTGCCAGCAGTGACAGTGACAATCAGCCCCAGCATTTT. Residues: CASSDSDNQPQHF.